What follows describes a single T cell receptor (gamma chain). The antigen is undetermined. The CDR3 spans 12 residues. Unmatched junction bases numbered 12, after V lost 6 bases and J lost 10 bases. Germline assignment: CDR1 EGSTGY and CDR2 YDSYTSSV. The sample originates from a study of Vδ1+ human thymocytes. Extracted RNA was reverse transcribed into cDNA. The CDR3 regions were amplified by multiplex PCR from V-gene primers to a constant-region primer. TCRdb reprocessed the multiplex PCR reads using CATT. In the table there are 20,000 to 25,000 gamma-chain clones, approximately 14% of which are singletons. Study results and caveats: Thymic TRG and TRD repertoires appeared highly polyclonal, with Gaussian CDR3 length distributions. Bulk data may be misread because of unexpected Vdelta2 sequences. Unlike peripheral blood Vdelta1+ controls, thymic delta-chain sequences included roughly 18% Vdelta2 and few Vdelta3.

This rearrangement joins TRGV4 to TRGJ1 or TRGJ2. The TCR was taken from a child younger than two who had congenital heart surgery. The sequenced sample was Vdelta1+ gamma-delta thymocytes from the thymus. Described subset: FACS-sorted CD3+ TCRalphabeta- TCRVdelta1+ TCRVdelta2- thymocytes. The CDR3 nucleotides are TGTGCCACCTGGAATGCGGCCGGGAAGAAACTCTTT. The encoded protein is CATWNAAGKKLF.